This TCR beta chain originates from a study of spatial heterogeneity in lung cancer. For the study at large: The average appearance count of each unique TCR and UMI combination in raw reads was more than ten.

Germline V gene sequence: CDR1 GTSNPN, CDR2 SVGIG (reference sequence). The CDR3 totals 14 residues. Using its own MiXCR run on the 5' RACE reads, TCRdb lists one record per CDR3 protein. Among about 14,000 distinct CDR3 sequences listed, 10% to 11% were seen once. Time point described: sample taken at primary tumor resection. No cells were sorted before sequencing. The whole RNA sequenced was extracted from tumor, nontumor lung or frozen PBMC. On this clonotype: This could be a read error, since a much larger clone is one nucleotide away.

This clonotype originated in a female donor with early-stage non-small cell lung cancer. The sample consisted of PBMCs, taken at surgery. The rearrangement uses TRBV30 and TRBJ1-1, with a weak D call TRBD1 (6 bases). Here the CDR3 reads CAWSVSGWDTAAFF. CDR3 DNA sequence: TGTGCCTGGAGTGTATCAGGGTGGGACACTGCAGCTTTCTTT.